Sequencing of this T cell receptor (beta chain) was carried out in a study of sequential checkpoint blockade in melanoma. About the research overall: Each arm's sequence ended with maintenance nivolumab.

Treatment described: randomized to nivolumab then ipilimumab (arm A) or the reverse (arm B). The CDR3 totals 14 residues. Per germline, CDR1 SEHNR and CDR2 FQNEAQ (reference sequence). Trimming took off 5 bases at V and 2 bases at J, with 12 bases between the two ends. Only in-frame clones appear in the TCRdb table, and some are missing; sequencing was by immunoSEQ multiplex PCR. The sample records 20,000 or so clones, 55% to 75% being singletons. This sequence joins TRBV7-9 and TRBJ2-5, with a possible D match to TRBD2 (5 bases). The receptor was derived from a human donor with melanoma. The specimen comprised CD8+ T cells sorted from blood (inferred from file names), sampled from a patient given nivolumab and ipilimumab in sequence. CDR3 protein: CASSPWTGQETQYF. The CDR3 DNA reads TGTGCCAGCAGCCCCTGGACGGGACAAGAGACCCAGTACTTC.